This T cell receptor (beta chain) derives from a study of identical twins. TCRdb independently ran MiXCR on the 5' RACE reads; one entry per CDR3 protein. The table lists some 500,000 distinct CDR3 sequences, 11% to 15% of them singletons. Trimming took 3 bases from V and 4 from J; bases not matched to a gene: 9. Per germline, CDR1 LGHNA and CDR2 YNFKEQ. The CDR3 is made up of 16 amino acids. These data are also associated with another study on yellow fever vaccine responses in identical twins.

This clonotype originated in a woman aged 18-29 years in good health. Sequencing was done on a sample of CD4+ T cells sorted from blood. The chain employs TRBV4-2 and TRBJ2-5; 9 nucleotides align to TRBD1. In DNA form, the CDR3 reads TGTGCCAGCAGCCAGGGAACAGGGGGCGGGATAGAGACCCAGTACTTC. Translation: CASSQGTGGGIETQYF.